The 25 T cell receptor beta chains in this list originate from one sample, sequenced in a study of shared clonotypes between healthy human individuals. TCRdb's table, derived via immunoSEQ multiplex PCR, lists solely in-frame clones and lacks some. Of some 630,000 clones in the sample, roughly 70% were seen once. Sequenced sample: memory CD4+ T cells sorted from blood. This sample's subset: CD45RA-negative fraction. These receptors all stem from a woman younger than 45 in good health.

This rearrangement joins TRBV5-6 to TRBJ1-1; D is undetermined. The CDR3 sequence is 15 residues long. Trimming cost V 0 bases and J 1 base, with 10 bases left between them. CDR1 is SGHDT, CDR2 YYEEEE, per germline. CDR3 loop: CASSLVSATNTEAFF. For the CDR3, the DNA is TGTGCCAGCAGCTTGGTCAGTGCCACGAACACTGAAGCTTTCTTT.

Notes on this clone: The same CDR3 arises from other DNA sequences in this sample as well. J is TRBJ2-3 and V is TRBV5-4; D is unresolved. The CDR3 contains 11 residues. The V gene's germline CDR1 is SGHNT and CDR2 YYREEE (reference sequence). V lost 2 bases and J 5 bases, leaving 3 bases between the germline ends. The CDR3 DNA follows: TGTGCCAGCAGCTTTGAAGATACGCAGTATTTT. It encodes CASSFEDTQYF.

This clone was found a few times. V is TRBV6-1 and J is TRBJ1-2; 7 bases align to TRBD1. The CDR3 loop spans 13 amino acids. The V and J ends lost 10 bases and 4 bases, in that order; junction bases with no gene match: 9. The V gene's germline CDR1 is MNHNS and CDR2 SASEGT. CDR3 residues: CATPDRARYGYTF. The CDR3 DNA sequence: TGTGCCACCCCTGACAGGGCCCGCTATGGCTACACCTTC.

This chain uses TRBV9 with TRBJ2-5, with a possible D match to TRBD1 (6 bases). The CDR3 is made up of 16 amino acids. Trimming took 1 base from V and 5 from J, leaving 18 bases between them. Germline CDR1 reads SGDLS; CDR2 reads YYNGEE. The CDR3 here is CASSVSGGRQAETQYF. Written as DNA, the CDR3 is TGTGCCAGCAGCGTAAGTGGGGGAAGACAGGCCGAGACCCAGTACTTC.

This clone has a count of ten or more. CDR3 sequence (DNA): TGTGCCAGCCGGGACATTCAACGCAATCAGCCCCAGCATTTT. It specifies CASRDIQRNQPQHF. The chain recombines TRBV6-1 with TRBJ1-5, with D possibly TRBD1 on 6 matching bases. Germline CDR1 is MNHNS and CDR2 is SASEGT. The CDR3 covers 14 residues. Between the trimmed V and J ends, which lost 8 bases and 2 bases, there was a span of 13 bases.

V is TRBV11-3 and J is TRBJ2-2; 8 bases agree with TRBD1. J was trimmed by 0 bases and V by 5 bases; bases with no gene match: 2. Germline CDR1 SGHNT, CDR2 YENEEA. CDR3 length: 15 amino acids. CDR3 loop: CASSTGGTNTGELFF. The CDR3 nucleotides read TGTGCCAGCAGCACAGGGGGGACGAACACCGGGGAGCTGTTTTTT.

This clone was observed a few times. The genes are TRBV18 and TRBJ1-4; D perhaps matches TRBD1 (5 bases). The CDR3 is 16 amino acids. V was shortened by 5 bases and J by 0 bases, with 13 bases between the two germline ends. CDR1 KGHSH and CDR2 LQKENI come from the germline V gene. The CDR3 sequence is CASSITDSATNEKLFF. The CDR3 DNA is TGTGCCAGCTCAATAACCGACAGCGCAACTAATGAAAAACTGTTTTTT.

This clone was recorded a few times. The chain joins TRBV9 to TRBJ1-2; 7 bases are a match to TRBD1. The CDR3 is 16 amino acids. Germline assignment: CDR1 SGDLS and CDR2 YYNGEE. With V trimmed by 0 bases and J by 5 bases, 10 bases remained unmatched. CDR3 region: CASSVAGAGGQYGYTF. The CDR3 DNA sequence: TGTGCCAGCAGCGTAGCTGGGGCAGGGGGACAATATGGCTACACCTTC. Full variable domain (missing parts from reference TRBV9 and TRBJ1-2): DSGVTQTPKHLITATGQRVTLRCSPRSGDLSVYWYQQSLDQGLQFLIQYYNGEERAKGNILERFSAQQFPDLHSELNLSSLELGDSALYFCASSVAGAGGQYGYTFGSGTRLTVV.

In regard to this clone: Other DNA sequences in this sample translate to the same CDR3. The rearrangement uses TRBV9 and TRBJ2-3; TRBD1 is a possible D gene (6 bases). CDR3 size: 14 residues. The germline V gene has CDR1 SGDLS and CDR2 YYNGEE. V was clipped by 4 bases and J by 0 bases, with 9 bases between them. The CDR3 sequence: CASSSGTSTDTQYF. CDR3 nucleotide sequence: TGTGCCAGCAGCTCCGGGACAAGCACAGATACGCAGTATTTT.

V and J are TRBV6-1 and TRBJ2-7; weak D call: TRBD2 (6 bases). Germline V gives CDR1 MNHNS, CDR2 SASEGT. The CDR3 has 15 residues. Deletions cut 1 base from V and 5 bases from J, with 15 bases between. The CDR3 sequence: CASSEEMGGKDEQYF. The CDR3, as DNA: TGTGCCAGCAGTGAAGAGATGGGAGGTAAGGACGAGCAGTACTTC.

A few counts support this clone. This chain uses TRBV30 with TRBJ2-7; possible D gene TRBD1, 5 bases. Trimming left V 2 bases short and J 2 bases short, with 13 bases between. This CDR3 comprises 14 residues. Germline V gene sequence: CDR1 GTSNPN, CDR2 SVGIG (reference sequence). The CDR3 spells CAWSIGQGTYEQYF. The CDR3 DNA reads TGTGCCTGGAGTATCGGTCAGGGCACCTACGAGCAGTACTTC.

The rearrangement links TRBV11-2 to TRBJ2-5; no clear D gene. The end of the DNA fits TRBJ2-7 better, so the J call may be wrong. Germline V lookup: CDR1 SGHAT, CDR2 FQNNGV. CDR3 size: 13 residues. CDR3 coding DNA: TGTGCCAGCAGCTTAGTGGCTGACTACGAGCAGTACTTC. It translates to CASSLVADYEQYF.

The chain combines TRBV7-8 with TRBJ2-1; D is tentatively TRBD1 or TRBD2 (5 bases each). Germline CDR1 SGHVS, CDR2 FQNEAQ. This CDR3 region has 13 residues. V dropped 9 bases and J dropped 3 bases, with 12 bases sitting between them. CDR3 amino acids: CASTGTDYNEQFF. The CDR3 DNA is TGTGCCAGTACCGGGACCGACTACAATGAGCAGTTCTTC.

The CDR3 DNA is TGTGCCAGCAGCTTATTAGTTGGCGTTGGATACAATGAGCAGTTCTTC. Protein sequence: CASSLLVGVGYNEQFF. The rearrangement links TRBV7-3 to TRBJ2-1; D is ambiguous. Trimming cost V 2 bases and J 4 bases, with 15 bases left between them. The CDR3 is made up of 16 amino acids. CDR1 is SGHTA, CDR2 FQGTGA, per germline.

V and J are TRBV25-1 and TRBJ1-5; 7 bases match TRBD1. Unmatched junction bases numbered 6, after V lost 4 bases and J lost 3 bases. Germline CDR1 reads MGHDK; CDR2 reads SYGVNS. CDR3 length: 15 amino acids. This chain's CDR3 is CASSGDSPLNQPQHF. The CDR3 region has the DNA TGTGCCAGCAGTGGGGACAGTCCACTCAATCAGCCCCAGCATTTT.

V is TRBV28 and J is TRBJ2-3, with D unresolved. The germline V gene has CDR1 MDHEN and CDR2 SYDVKM. Trimming took off 5 bases at V and 1 base at J, with 13 bases between the two ends. This CDR3 is built from 15 residues. The CDR3 here is CASSLWRSRTDTQYF. In nucleotides, the CDR3 is TGTGCCAGCAGTCTCTGGCGGAGCCGCACAGATACGCAGTATTTT.

The chain joins TRBV6-6 to TRBJ2-2; D may correspond to TRBD1 or TRBD2 (5 bases each). Germline V gene data show CDR1 as MNHNY and CDR2 as SVGAGI (reference sequence). The CDR3 extends over 15 amino acids. The V end lost 5 bases, the J end lost 2 bases, and 12 bases lay between the germline ends. The CDR3: CASSPGQLNTGELFF. CDR3 nucleotide sequence: TGTGCCAGCAGTCCGGGGCAACTCAACACCGGGGAGCTGTTTTTT.

V gene TRBV11-2 combines with J gene TRBJ2-2, with 10 bases that match TRBD1. CDR1 is SGHAT and CDR2 is FQNNGV in the germline V gene. This CDR3 has 16 residues. Unmatched junction bases numbered 5, after V lost 3 bases and J lost 4 bases. The CDR3 DNA reads as TGTGCCAGCAGCTTGGCCGGGACAGGGGTCACCGGGGAGCTGTTTTTT. Encoded protein: CASSLAGTGVTGELFF.

This clone has just a few counts. The genes are TRBV9 and TRBJ2-1; D gene ambiguous. The CDR3 is made up of 14 amino acids. The V gene lost 0 bases and the J gene lost 9 bases, with 13 bases spanning the gap. Per the germline V gene, CDR1 is SGDLS and CDR2 is YYNGEE. The CDR3 DNA is TGTGCCAGCAGCGTAGTTAGTAGCCCCGGTGAGCAGTTCTTC. Amino acid sequence: CASSVVSSPGEQFF.

The rearrangement uses TRBV5-1 and TRBJ1-1; tentatively, D is TRBD1 (5 bases). CDR3 length: 14 amino acids. Germline V gene sequence: CDR1 SGHRS, CDR2 YFSETQ. V lost 4 bases and J lost 2, with 12 bases in between. The CDR3, as DNA: TGCGCCAGCAGCCTTTGGGGGGGAAACACTGAAGCTTTCTTT. It is translated as CASSLWGGNTEAFF.

This clone showed up many times. The chain joins TRBV5-6 to TRBJ1-2; D is uncertain. CDR1 is SGHDT, CDR2 YYEEEE, per germline. CDR3 length: 14 residues. Trimming stripped 2 bases from V and 2 bases from J, with 10 bases between. The CDR3 spells CASSFQLRNYGYTF. The CDR3 DNA follows: TGTGCCAGCAGCTTTCAGCTTCGGAACTATGGCTACACCTTC. Supplemented by reference TRBV5-6 and TRBJ1-2, the full variable domain reads DAGVTQSPTHLIKTRGQQVTLRCSPKSGHDTVSWYQQALGQGPQFIFQYYEEEERQRGNFPDRFSGHQFPNYSSELNVNALLLGDSALYLCASSFQLRNYGYTFGSGTRLTVV.

V is TRBV10-3 and J is TRBJ2-5, with D perhaps TRBD2 (7 bases). The CDR3 extends over 15 amino acids. Germline V CDR1 and CDR2: ENHRY, SYGVKD. V was cut by 5 bases and J by 2 bases, with 15 bases left in between. Here the CDR3 reads CAISQGTTLQETQYF. DNA for the CDR3: TGTGCCATCAGTCAGGGGACTACGCTACAAGAGACCCAGTACTTC.

The chain couples TRBV4-2 to TRBJ2-7; D is undetermined. This CDR3 contains 12 residues. The V end was cut by 0 bases, the J end by 5 bases, with 5 bases between. Per germline, CDR1 LGHNA and CDR2 YNFKEQ. CDR3 amino acids: CASSQDTDEQYF. The CDR3 nucleotides are TGTGCCAGCAGCCAAGATACCGACGAGCAGTACTTC.

The gene calls are TRBV5-1 and TRBJ2-1, with D perhaps matching TRBD2 (6 bases). With 3 bases removed from V and 0 bases from J, the gap between germline ends came to 13 bases. The CDR3 has 16 amino acids. CDR1 is SGHRS and CDR2 is YFSETQ in the germline V gene. The CDR3 DNA follows: TGCGCCAGCAGCTCAGGGACTCACAGCTCCTACAATGAGCAGTTCTTC. Its translation is CASSSGTHSSYNEQFF.

The rearrangement joins TRBV5-6 to TRBJ1-2; 10 nucleotides agree with TRBD1. This CDR3 region has 14 residues. Germline assignment: CDR1 SGHDT and CDR2 YYEEEE. Trimming at V came to 3 bases and at J to 2 bases, leaving 1 base not matched to a gene. The CDR3 sequence: CASSWDRGNYGYTF. The CDR3 bases are TGTGCCAGCAGCTGGGACAGGGGAAACTATGGCTACACCTTC.